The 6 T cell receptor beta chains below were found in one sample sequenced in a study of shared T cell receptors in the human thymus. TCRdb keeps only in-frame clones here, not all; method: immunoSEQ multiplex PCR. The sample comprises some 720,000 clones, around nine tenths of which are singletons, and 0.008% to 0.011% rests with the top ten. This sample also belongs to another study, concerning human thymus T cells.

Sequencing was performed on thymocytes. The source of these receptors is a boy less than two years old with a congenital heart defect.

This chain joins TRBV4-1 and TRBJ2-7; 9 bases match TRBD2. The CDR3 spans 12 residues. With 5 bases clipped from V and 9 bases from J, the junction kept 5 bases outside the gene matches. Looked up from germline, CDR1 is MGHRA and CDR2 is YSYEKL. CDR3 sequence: CASSGSGGGQYF. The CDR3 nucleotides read TGCGCCAGCAGCGGTAGCGGGGGAGGGCAGTACTTC.

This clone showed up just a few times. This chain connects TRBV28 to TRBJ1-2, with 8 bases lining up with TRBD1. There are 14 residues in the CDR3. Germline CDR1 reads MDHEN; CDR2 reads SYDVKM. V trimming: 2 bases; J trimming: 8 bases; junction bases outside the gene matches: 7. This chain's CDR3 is CASSLIRQGAGYTF. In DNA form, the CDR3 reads TGTGCCAGCAGTTTAATTCGGCAGGGGGCCGGCTACACCTTC.

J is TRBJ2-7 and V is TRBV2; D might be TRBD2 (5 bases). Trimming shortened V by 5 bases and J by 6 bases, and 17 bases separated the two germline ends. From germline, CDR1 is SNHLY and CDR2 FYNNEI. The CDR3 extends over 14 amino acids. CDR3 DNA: TGTGCCAGCAGTCCCGACGCGGGCTTGTCCGAGCAGTACTTC. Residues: CASSPDAGLSEQYF.

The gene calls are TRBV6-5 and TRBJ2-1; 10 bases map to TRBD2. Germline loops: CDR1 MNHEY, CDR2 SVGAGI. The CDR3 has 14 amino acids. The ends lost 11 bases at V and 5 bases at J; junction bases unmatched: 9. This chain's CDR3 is CAVREREGDNEQFF. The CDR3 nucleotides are TGTGCCGTACGAGAGCGGGAGGGGGACAATGAGCAGTTCTTC.

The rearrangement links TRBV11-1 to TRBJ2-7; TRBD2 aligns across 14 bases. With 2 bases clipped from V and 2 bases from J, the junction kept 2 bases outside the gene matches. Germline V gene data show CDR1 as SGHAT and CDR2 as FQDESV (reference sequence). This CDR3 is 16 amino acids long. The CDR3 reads CASSLRLAGGPYEQYF. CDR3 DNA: TGTGCCAGCAGCTTAAGACTAGCGGGAGGGCCCTACGAGCAGTACTTC. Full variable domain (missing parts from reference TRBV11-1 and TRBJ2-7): EAEVAQSPRYKITEKSQAVAFWCDPISGHATLYWYRQILGQGPELLVQFQDESVVDDSQLPKDRFSAERLKGVDSTLKIQPAELGDSAMYLCASSLRLAGGPYEQYFGPGTRLTVT.

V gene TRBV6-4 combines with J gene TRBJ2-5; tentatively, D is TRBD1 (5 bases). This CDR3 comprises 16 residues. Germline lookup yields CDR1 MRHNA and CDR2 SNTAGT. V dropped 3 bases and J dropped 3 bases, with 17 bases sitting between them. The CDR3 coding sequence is TGTGCCAGCAGTGAGAGTTGGGGCACGAGAGAAGAGACCCAGTACTTC. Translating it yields CASSESWGTREETQYF.